One T cell receptor (beta chain) is described in this entry. The antigen is not known. Unique molecular identifiers tagged the TCRbeta library. In TCRdb, the PCR reads were re-called with MiXCR into one record per CDR3 protein. The sample includes fewer than 700,000 distinct CDR3 sequences, over 10% of them seen just once. V was clipped by 0 bases and J by 2 bases, with 16 bases between them. Germline V gene sequence: CDR1 SGHRS, CDR2 YFSETQ. The CDR3 is 17 residues long. These data come from a study of T-cell reconstitution after alpha-beta-depleted transplantation in children. Whole-study findings and limits: Certain patients had high TCRbeta diversity at day 60, and it came from recipient T cells and thymic progenitors that survived.

This receptor was identified in a male patient younger than 18 who had a stem cell transplant for acute myeloid leukemia, so the T cells may come from the graft donor. The V gene is TRBV5-1, the J gene TRBJ2-3; D may be TRBD2 (5 bases). Specimen: PBMCs, mostly from graft donor cells, collected 360 days after TCRalphabeta/CD19-depleted stem cell transplant. The CDR3 here is CASSLVVASGVTDTQYF. DNA for the CDR3: TGCGCCAGCAGCTTGGTAGTAGCAAGCGGAGTCACAGATACGCAGTATTTT. Variable domain in full (rest from reference TRBV5-1 and TRBJ2-3): KAGVTQTPRYLIKTRGQQVTLSCSPISGHRSVSWYQQTPGQGLQFLFEYFSETQRNKGNFPGRFSGRQFSNSRSEMNVSTLELGDSALYLCASSLVVASGVTDTQYFGPGTRLTVL.